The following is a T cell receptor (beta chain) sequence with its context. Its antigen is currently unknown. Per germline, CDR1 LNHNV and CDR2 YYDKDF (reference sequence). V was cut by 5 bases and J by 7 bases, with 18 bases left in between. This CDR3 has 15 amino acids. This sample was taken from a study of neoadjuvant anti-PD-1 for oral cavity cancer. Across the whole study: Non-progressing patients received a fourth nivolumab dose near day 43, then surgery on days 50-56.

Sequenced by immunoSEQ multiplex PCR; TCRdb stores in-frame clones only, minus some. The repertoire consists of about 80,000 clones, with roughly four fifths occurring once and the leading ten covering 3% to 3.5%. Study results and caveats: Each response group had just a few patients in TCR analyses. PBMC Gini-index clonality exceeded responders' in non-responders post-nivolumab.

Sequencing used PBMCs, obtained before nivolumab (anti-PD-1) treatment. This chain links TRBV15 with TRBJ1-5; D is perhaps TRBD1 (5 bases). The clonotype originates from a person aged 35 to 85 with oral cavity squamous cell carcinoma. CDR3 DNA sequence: TGTGCCACCAGCGGGGGGGTAGGCCGTGGCCAGCCCCAGCATTTT. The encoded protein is CATSGGVGRGQPQHF. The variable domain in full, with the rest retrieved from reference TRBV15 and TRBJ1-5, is DAMVIQNPRYQVTQFGKPVTLSCSQTLNHNVMYWYQQKSSQAPKLLFHYYDKDFNNEADTPDNFQSRRPNTSFCFLDIRSPGLGDTAMYLCATSGGVGRGQPQHFGDGTRLSIL.